Listed below are T cell receptor beta chains from one sample, sequenced in a study of blood T cell repertoires in COVID-19. Sequencing was performed with immunoSEQ multiplex PCR; in TCRdb, only in-frame clones are kept and a portion is missing. Of around 250,000 clones listed, 80% to 85% are singletons. The sequencing input was peripheral blood. The receptors come from a woman aged 40 to 50 who had recovered from COVID-19. Each CDR3 is given with its conserved first and last residue. D genes are given only for firm matches. Not all rows give a size; the values are once, few, many and, for expanded clones, a class.

TRBJ1-2,-,TRBV12-5,TRBD1,CASGSGQGVNGYTF,TGTGCTAGTGGTTCGGGACAGGGGGTCAATGGCTACACCTTC
TRBJ1-2,-,TRBV6-5,TRBD1,CASISGTGGNGYTF,TGTGCCAGCATTTCCGGGACAGGGGGCAATGGCTACACCTTC
TRBJ1-2,-,TRBV3-1/TRBV3-2,-,CASSQNALPGGYTF,TGTGCCAGCAGCCAAAATGCCCTCCCGGGTGGCTACACCTTC
TRBJ2-7,-,TRBV6-1,-,CASSVELLVPAYEQYF,TGTGCCAGCAGTGTTGAACTGTTGGTCCCTGCCTACGAGCAGTACTTC
TRBJ2-1,-,TRBV5-4,-,CASSLGGVSYNEQFF,TGTGCCAGCAGCTTAGGAGGGGTCTCCTACAATGAGCAGTTCTTC
TRBJ1-1,-,TRBV18,-,CASSPERGTEAFF,TGTGCCAGCTCCCCGGAGCGAGGAACTGAAGCTTTCTTT
TRBJ1-6,-,TRBV27,TRBD1,CASRARTGGFSYNSPLHF,TGTGCCAGCAGGGCCCGGACAGGGGGTTTCTCCTATAATTCACCCCTCCACTTT
TRBJ1-5,-,TRBV27,-,CASSLQGRQPQHF,TGTGCCAGCAGTTTACAGGGCAGACAGCCCCAGCATTTT
TRBJ2-3,few,TRBV7-9,-,CASSLLGDTQYF,TGTGCCAGCAGCTTACTAGGAGATACGCAGTATTTT
TRBJ1-2,-,TRBV7-3,TRBD1,CASSPTGQGDAGYTF,TGTGCCAGCAGCCCAACCGGACAGGGGGATGCTGGCTACACCTTC
TRBJ1-4,few,TRBV6-6,TRBD1,CASSDRGEKLFF,TGTGCCAGCAGTGACAGGGGTGAAAAACTGTTTTTT
TRBJ1-1,-,TRBV30,-,CAWAGFSEAFF,TGTGCCTGGGCGGGGTTTAGCGAAGCTTTCTTT
TRBJ1-1,-,TRBV6-5,-,CASSYSSSGTEAFF,TGTGCCAGCAGTTACTCGTCGTCGGGGACTGAAGCTTTCTTT
TRBJ1-2,-,TRBV19,-,CASSPGGVSGYGYTF,TGTGCCAGTAGCCCGGGGGGGGTCAGCGGCTATGGCTACACCTTC
TRBJ2-7,-,TRBV11-3,TRBD1,CASSSNDRGLNEQYF,TGTGCCAGCAGCTCCAATGACAGGGGGTTAAACGAGCAGTACTTC
TRBJ1-1,once,TRBV6-5,TRBD1,CASRGTTGAEAFF,TGTGCCAGCAGGGGGACGACAGGGGCTGAAGCTTTCTTT
TRBJ1-6,-,TRBV6-5,-,CASSYSWQVYNSPLHF,TGTGCCAGCAGTTACTCGTGGCAGGTCTATAATTCACCCCTCCACTTT
TRBJ2-7,-,TRBV7-6,TRBD1,CASSSTTGYEQYF,TGTGCCAGCAGCTCCACGACAGGGTACGAGCAGTACTTC
TRBJ1-4,-,TRBV9,-,CASSADRTNEKLFF,TGTGCCAGCAGCGCAGACAGGACTAATGAAAAACTGTTTTTT
TRBJ2-6,-,TRBV28,-,CASKRDNSHSGANVLTF,TGTGCCAGCAAACGGGACAACTCACACTCTGGGGCCAACGTCCTGACTTTC
TRBJ2-7,-,TRBV2,TRBD1,CASSINRGAYEQYF,TGTGCCAGCAGTATTAACAGGGGTGCCTACGAGCAGTACTTC
TRBJ2-2,-,TRBV5-5,TRBD1,CASSLGTGVRTGELFF,TGTGCCAGCAGCTTGGGGACAGGGGTGAGGACCGGGGAGCTGTTTTTT
TRBJ1-6,-,TRBV2,TRBD1,CASSGTGRPNSPLHF,TGTGCCAGCAGTGGGACAGGGAGACCTAATTCACCCCTCCACTTT
TRBJ2-1,-,TRBV12-3/TRBV12-4,TRBD1,CASRPGQNNEQFF,TGTGCCAGCAGGCCGGGACAGAACAATGAGCAGTTCTTC
TRBJ1-4,-,TRBV7-9,TRBD1,CASSLGSGGAVNNEKLFF,TGTGCCAGCAGCTTAGGATCAGGGGGCGCAGTTAATAATGAAAAACTGTTTTTT
TRBJ1-4,-,TRBV7-2,-,CASSPQVGGKEKLFF,TGTGCCAGTAGCCCCCAGGTAGGGGGTAAAGAAAAACTGTTTTTT
TRBJ2-1,-,TRBV5-1,-,CASRVRVASYNEQFF,TGCGCCAGCAGGGTACGGGTGGCCTCCTACAATGAGCAGTTCTTC
TRBJ1-5,few,TRBV4-1,TRBD1,CASSTDRGYQPQHF,TGCGCCAGCAGTACGGACAGGGGGTATCAGCCCCAGCATTTT
TRBJ2-7,-,TRBV3-1/TRBV3-2,-,CASSQGRSYEQYF,TGTGCCAGCAGCCAAGGCCGGTCCTACGAGCAGTACTTC
TRBJ1-5,few,TRBV9,-,CASSVGGGQQPQHF,TGTGCCAGCAGCGTAGGAGGGGGTCAACAGCCCCAGCATTTT
TRBJ1-5,-,TRBV9,-,CASSLDGGPQHF,TGTGCCAGCAGCCTTGACGGCGGACCCCAGCATTTT
TRBJ1-6,-,TRBV5-1,TRBD1,CASSHGDRGNSPLHF,TGCGCCAGCAGCCACGGGGACAGGGGTAATTCACCCCTCCACTTT
TRBJ1-6,-,TRBV6-2/TRBV6-3,TRBD1,CASSLSGTGYNSPLHF,TGTGCCAGCAGTCTATCCGGGACAGGATATAATTCACCCCTCCACTTT
TRBJ1-2,-,TRBV6-5,-,CASSYSWRVYGYTF,TGTGCCAGCAGTTACTCATGGAGGGTCTATGGCTACACCTTC
TRBJ2-1,-,TRBV28,TRBD2,CASSLDSGGGRSEQFF,TGTGCCAGCAGTTTGGATTCCGGGGGGGGCCGCAGTGAGCAGTTCTTC